Following are 14 T cell receptor beta chains from one sample sequenced in a study of T-cell memory formation after mild COVID-19. TCRdb re-called the 5' RACE reads with MiXCR, one entry per CDR3 protein. The sample comprises fewer than 700,000 distinct CDR3 sequences, less than 25% of which are singletons, and about 8.4% rests with the top ten. The sequencing input was PBMCs or a T cell subset sorted from them (not recorded which). Every receptor here comes from an adult woman who had mild COVID-19 (a few samples of this study predate the infection). Cell type and time point are not known.

Only a few counts were recorded for this clonotype. The gene calls are TRBV12-3 or TRBV12-4 and TRBJ2-3; D gene ambiguous. This CDR3 has 12 amino acids. V was pared by 5 bases and J by 3 bases, with 6 bases between. CDR3 amino acids: CASSPQTDTQYF. The CDR3, as DNA: TGTGCCAGCAGTCCCCAGACAGATACGCAGTATTTT.

This clonotype turned up a few times. The CDR3: CASRLAGGPGELFF. The CDR3 region has the DNA TGTGCCAGCAGACTAGCGGGGGGGCCCGGGGAGCTGTTTTTT. V and J are TRBV6-2 or TRBV6-3 and TRBJ2-2, with 13 nucleotides matching TRBD2. This CDR3 region has 14 residues. CDR1 and CDR2 (germline): MNHEY, SVGEGT. J gave up 6 bases and V 6 bases, and 1 base lay outside the gene matches.

This clonotype was counted between two and nine times. V gene TRBV12-3 or TRBV12-4 combines with J gene TRBJ2-7, with 7 bases lining up with TRBD1. J lost 3 bases, V lost 5 bases, and 7 bases had no gene match. The CDR3 runs to 14 residues. The CDR3 reads CASSQRQGHYEQYF. The CDR3, as DNA: TGTGCCAGCAGTCAGAGACAGGGTCACTACGAGCAGTACTTC.

This clonotype was seen a handful of times. This chain connects TRBV5-1 to TRBJ1-1; 7 bases line up with TRBD1. Germline assignment: CDR1 SGHRS and CDR2 YFSETQ. V lost 2 bases to trimming and J lost 4 bases; unmatched junction nucleotides: 5. The CDR3 spans 14 residues. The CDR3: CASSFGQVTTEAFF. In DNA form, the CDR3 reads TGCGCCAGCAGCTTCGGACAGGTGACCACTGAAGCTTTCTTT.

This clonotype was detected only a few times. The J gene is TRBJ2-7, the V gene TRBV5-1, with D perhaps TRBD2 (5 bases). CDR3 length: 14 residues. The V gene lost 7 bases and the J gene lost 3 bases, with 17 bases spanning the gap. Germline V lookup: CDR1 SGHRS, CDR2 YFSETQ. The chain's CDR3 is CASSREGRLYEQYF. CDR3 coding DNA: TGCGCCAGCTCGAGGGAAGGTAGGCTCTACGAGCAGTACTTC.

The rearrangement links TRBV18 to TRBJ1-4, with D possibly being TRBD1 (5 bases). The CDR3 consists of 15 residues. V was clipped by 6 bases and J by 5 bases, with 16 bases between them. Germline V CDR1 and CDR2: KGHSH, LQKENI. The DNA for the CDR3 is TGTGCCAGCTCGCGGGCCAACGGGGGAAATGAAAAACTGTTTTTT. Encoded protein: CASSRANGGNEKLFF.

This clonotype was detected a few times. The rearrangement joins TRBV12-3 or TRBV12-4 to TRBJ2-7; a weak D match, TRBD1 (6 bases). Trimming cost V 0 bases and J 0 bases, with 9 bases left between them. This CDR3 contains 15 residues. The chain's CDR3 is CASSLAGTFSYEQYF. The CDR3 DNA is TGTGCCAGCAGTTTAGCGGGGACATTCTCCTACGAGCAGTACTTC.

The chain is built from TRBV4-1 and TRBJ2-7, with 7 bases lining up with TRBD1. The length of the CDR3 is 15 residues. Germline CDR1 reads MGHRA; CDR2 reads YSYEKL. V was pared by 0 bases and J by 3 bases, with 5 bases of the junction left unmatched. The CDR3 DNA sequence: TGCGCCAGCAGCCAAGATCCGGGACAGAACTACGAGCAGTACTTC. This codes for CASSQDPGQNYEQYF.

This clonotype has a handful of counts. The V and J genes are TRBV27 and TRBJ2-1; the match to TRBD2 covers 10 bases. Germline lookup yields CDR1 MNHEY and CDR2 SMNVEV (reference sequence). J lost 7 bases, V lost 2 bases, and 8 bases had no gene match. CDR3 size: 16 residues. CDR3 coding DNA: TGTGCCAGCAGTTTAGGTTTGCGGACTAGCGGTAATGAGCAGTTCTTC. Its protein product is CASSLGLRTSGNEQFF.

V usage is TRBV7-9 and J usage is TRBJ1-1; D is uncertain. V gave up 1 base and J gave up 5 bases, with 5 bases separating them. This CDR3 comprises 12 residues. The germline V gene has CDR1 SEHNR and CDR2 FQNEAQ (reference sequence). CDR3 DNA sequence: TGTGCCAGCAGCTTAGGGGAAACTGAAGCTTTCTTT. Translation gives CASSLGETEAFF.

The count of this clonotype is one. V is TRBV18 and J is TRBJ1-1; tentative D call: TRBD1 (5 bases). This CDR3 has 12 amino acids. V was pared by 3 bases and J by 10 bases, with 12 bases between. CDR1 and CDR2 (germline): KGHSH, LQKENI. Here the CDR3 DNA reads TGTGCCAGCTCACCCTGGGGCCCGGCAGCTTTCTTT. It is translated as CASSPWGPAAFF.

This clonotype was observed a handful of times. This chain links TRBV7-2 with TRBJ1-6; D might be TRBD1 (6 bases). V was trimmed by 6 bases and J by 12 bases, leaving 18 bases between them. CDR1 is SGHTA, CDR2 FQGNSA, per germline. This CDR3 has 14 amino acids. The CDR3 coding sequence is TGTGCCAGCAGACACTATGACCGGGACAAACCCCTCCACTTT. It codes for CASRHYDRDKPLHF.

The V call is TRBV30, the J call TRBJ1-1, with D unclear. CDR3 length: 14 residues. Germline CDR1 reads GTSNPN; CDR2 reads SVGIG (reference sequence). V was cut by 7 bases and J by 1 base, with 16 bases left in between. The CDR3 region has the DNA TGTGCCTACTTAATATATGGTGGGAACACTGAAGCTTTCTTT. It translates to CAYLIYGGNTEAFF.

The chain joins TRBV5-1 to TRBJ1-1, with TRBD1 matching 10 bases. Trimming took 0 bases from V and 0 from J; bases not matched to a gene: 5. Germline V lookup: CDR1 SGHRS, CDR2 YFSETQ. The CDR3 extends over 17 amino acids. CDR3 sequence reads: CASSLEGTGEVNTEAFF. Here the CDR3 DNA reads TGCGCCAGCAGCTTGGAGGGGACAGGGGAGGTGAACACTGAAGCTTTCTTT.